The rows below give T cell receptor beta chains drawn from one sample of a study of blood T cell repertoires in COVID-19. Profiled with immunoSEQ multiplex PCR; TCRdb holds only in-frame clones, not every one. The sample has about 180,000 clones; 65% to 85% are singletons. Sequences were obtained from peripheral blood. The receptors were gathered from a woman aged 35 to 49 with COVID-19, enrolled during active disease. Both conserved end residues are part of each CDR3. Each record gives: clone size, CDR3 length, J gene, V gene, D gene, CDR3 DNA, CDR3 protein. D genes are given only for firm matches. The size field is filled for only some rows; it gives once, few, many or a size class.

clone size: few
CDR3 length: 15
J gene: TRBJ1-3
V gene: TRBV5-1
D gene: TRBD1
CDR3 DNA: TGCGCCAGCAATCACGGCTCGGGACAGGGAAACACCATATATTTT
CDR3 protein: CASNHGSGQGNTIYF

clone size: -
CDR3 length: 15
J gene: TRBJ1-5
V gene: TRBV6-6
D gene: -
CDR3 DNA: TGTGCCAGCAGTGGCCGGGGTTATAGCAATCAGCCCCAGCATTTT
CDR3 protein: CASSGRGYSNQPQHF

clone size: -
CDR3 length: 13
J gene: TRBJ1-2
V gene: TRBV10-3
D gene: TRBD1
CDR3 DNA: TGTGCCATGTGGACAGGGGGAGGCTATGGCTACACCTTC
CDR3 protein: CAMWTGGGYGYTF

clone size: -
CDR3 length: 14
J gene: TRBJ2-5
V gene: TRBV7-3
D gene: -
CDR3 DNA: TGTGCCAGCAGCAGAACGGGATCCCAAGAGACCCAGTACTTC
CDR3 protein: CASSRTGSQETQYF

clone size: -
CDR3 length: 13
J gene: TRBJ2-5
V gene: TRBV28
D gene: -
CDR3 DNA: TGTGCCAGCAGTTCACAGGGGGGGGAGACCCAGTACTTC
CDR3 protein: CASSSQGGETQYF

clone size: -
CDR3 length: 16
J gene: TRBJ1-2
V gene: TRBV5-8
D gene: -
CDR3 DNA: TGTGCCAGCAGCTTGAATGGGCGGGTCGCTAACTATGGCTACACCTTC
CDR3 protein: CASSLNGRVANYGYTF

clone size: -
CDR3 length: 14
J gene: TRBJ1-2
V gene: TRBV24-1
D gene: TRBD1
CDR3 DNA: TGTGCCACCAGTCCCGGACAGGGAAACTATGGCTACACCTTC
CDR3 protein: CATSPGQGNYGYTF

clone size: once
CDR3 length: 17
J gene: TRBJ2-2
V gene: TRBV19
D gene: TRBD2
CDR3 DNA: TGTGCCAGTAGCCCTCAGGGACTAGACGTAAACACCGGGGAGCTGTTTTTT
CDR3 protein: CASSPQGLDVNTGELFF

clone size: -
CDR3 length: 14
J gene: TRBJ1-2
V gene: TRBV24-1
D gene: -
CDR3 DNA: TGTGCCACCAGCCTAACACAGACAGGCTATGGCTACACCTTC
CDR3 protein: CATSLTQTGYGYTF

clone size: -
CDR3 length: 17
J gene: TRBJ1-1
V gene: TRBV9
D gene: -
CDR3 DNA: TGTGCCAGCAGTGTCGGACGGGATTTTACTATGAACACTGAAGCTTTCTTT
CDR3 protein: CASSVGRDFTMNTEAFF

clone size: -
CDR3 length: 14
J gene: TRBJ2-7
V gene: TRBV3-1/TRBV3-2
D gene: -
CDR3 DNA: TGTGCCAGCAGCCAAGACAGGCCTATCTACGAGCAGTACTTC
CDR3 protein: CASSQDRPIYEQYF

clone size: -
CDR3 length: 14
J gene: TRBJ2-3
V gene: TRBV19
D gene: -
CDR3 DNA: TGTGCCAGTAGTATCGGTAGCGGCACAGATACGCAGTATTTT
CDR3 protein: CASSIGSGTDTQYF

clone size: -
CDR3 length: 14
J gene: TRBJ1-2
V gene: TRBV4-2
D gene: -
CDR3 DNA: TGTGCCAGCAGCCAAGATGACTCTACCTGGGGCTACACCTTC
CDR3 protein: CASSQDDSTWGYTF

clone size: -
CDR3 length: 13
J gene: TRBJ1-1
V gene: TRBV5-4
D gene: -
CDR3 DNA: TGTGCCAGCAGCTTGGATAGAAACACTGAAGCTTTCTTT
CDR3 protein: CASSLDRNTEAFF

clone size: -
CDR3 length: 11
J gene: TRBJ2-5
V gene: TRBV3-1/TRBV3-2
D gene: -
CDR3 DNA: TGTGCCAGCAGCTTCCGAGAGACCCAGTACTTC
CDR3 protein: CASSFRETQYF

clone size: -
CDR3 length: 13
J gene: TRBJ1-2
V gene: TRBV6-5
D gene: -
CDR3 DNA: TGTGCCAGCAGTTACTGGGGCGCGGCAGGCTACACCTTC
CDR3 protein: CASSYWGAAGYTF

clone size: -
CDR3 length: 14
J gene: TRBJ2-1
V gene: TRBV6-4
D gene: -
CDR3 DNA: TGTGCCAGCAGTGCTCGGGAGTCCTACAATGAGCAGTTCTTC
CDR3 protein: CASSARESYNEQFF

clone size: once
CDR3 length: 15
J gene: TRBJ1-1
V gene: TRBV27
D gene: -
CDR3 DNA: TGTGCCAGCAGCCCCGGGACGGCGGGGCACACTGAAGCTTTCTTT
CDR3 protein: CASSPGTAGHTEAFF

clone size: once
CDR3 length: 13
J gene: TRBJ1-2
V gene: TRBV28
D gene: -
CDR3 DNA: TGTGCCAGCATGCCCAGAGGAGGCTATGGCTACACCTTC
CDR3 protein: CASMPRGGYGYTF

clone size: -
CDR3 length: 11
J gene: TRBJ1-1
V gene: TRBV20-1
D gene: -
CDR3 DNA: TGCAGTGCCAAGCATACCACTGAAGCTTTCTTT
CDR3 protein: CSAKHTTEAFF

clone size: -
CDR3 length: 11
J gene: TRBJ1-4
V gene: TRBV12-3/TRBV12-4
D gene: -
CDR3 DNA: TGTGCCAGCAGTTCAAATGAAAAACTGTTTTTT
CDR3 protein: CASSSNEKLFF

clone size: few
CDR3 length: 15
J gene: TRBJ1-3
V gene: TRBV3-1/TRBV3-2
D gene: -
CDR3 DNA: TGTGCCAGCAGAAGTGACAAAAGCTCTGGAAACACCATATATTTT
CDR3 protein: CASRSDKSSGNTIYF

clone size: -
CDR3 length: 15
J gene: TRBJ2-7
V gene: TRBV28
D gene: -
CDR3 DNA: TGTGCCAGCAGCAAGAGCCCCCTCGGGTCCTACGAGCAGTACTTC
CDR3 protein: CASSKSPLGSYEQYF

clone size: -
CDR3 length: 16
J gene: TRBJ2-4
V gene: TRBV5-1
D gene: TRBD1
CDR3 DNA: TGCGCCAGCAGCGGGGGACAGGGTAGTTTCGTTGACATTCAGTACTTC
CDR3 protein: CASSGGQGSFVDIQYF

clone size: few
CDR3 length: 15
J gene: TRBJ2-6
V gene: TRBV19
D gene: -
CDR3 DNA: TGTGCCAGTAGTACCGACAGGTCTGGGGCCAACGTCCTGACTTTC
CDR3 protein: CASSTDRSGANVLTF

clone size: -
CDR3 length: 16
J gene: TRBJ1-1
V gene: TRBV7-3
D gene: TRBD1
CDR3 DNA: TGTGCCAGCAGCTCGTGGACAGGGACTCCGAACACTGAAGCTTTCTTT
CDR3 protein: CASSSWTGTPNTEAFF

clone size: -
CDR3 length: 14
J gene: TRBJ2-3
V gene: TRBV9
D gene: -
CDR3 DNA: TGTGCCAGCAGCGCATTAGCCACCACAGATACGCAGTATTTT
CDR3 protein: CASSALATTDTQYF

clone size: -
CDR3 length: 12
J gene: TRBJ1-2
V gene: TRBV5-1
D gene: -
CDR3 DNA: TGCGCCAGCAGCTTGTTTCCCGGGAGCTACACCTTC
CDR3 protein: CASSLFPGSYTF

clone size: -
CDR3 length: 16
J gene: TRBJ2-1
V gene: TRBV14
D gene: -
CDR3 DNA: TGTGCCAGCAGCCCCAAGCGGGACAGGACGTACAATGAGCAGTTCTTC
CDR3 protein: CASSPKRDRTYNEQFF

clone size: few
CDR3 length: 14
J gene: TRBJ2-2
V gene: TRBV11-2
D gene: -
CDR3 DNA: TGTGCCAGCTCTAAGGAGATGAACACCGGGGAGCTGTTTTTT
CDR3 protein: CASSKEMNTGELFF

clone size: -
CDR3 length: 15
J gene: TRBJ1-5
V gene: TRBV19
D gene: -
CDR3 DNA: TGTGCCAGTAGTATGGGCAGGGCTAGCAATCAGCCCCAGCATTTT
CDR3 protein: CASSMGRASNQPQHF

clone size: -
CDR3 length: 16
J gene: TRBJ2-3
V gene: TRBV6-6
D gene: -
CDR3 DNA: TGTGCCAGCAGTCCGCTGACTATCTATAGCACAGATACGCAGTATTTT
CDR3 protein: CASSPLTIYSTDTQYF

clone size: few
CDR3 length: 14
J gene: TRBJ1-1
V gene: TRBV19
D gene: -
CDR3 DNA: TGTGCCAGTAGCTTACAGGGCCTGAACACTGAAGCTTTCTTT
CDR3 protein: CASSLQGLNTEAFF

clone size: -
CDR3 length: 13
J gene: TRBJ1-1
V gene: TRBV6-1
D gene: -
CDR3 DNA: TGTGCCACACCCGGCAGGGGGAACACTGAAGCTTTCTTT
CDR3 protein: CATPGRGNTEAFF

clone size: -
CDR3 length: 14
J gene: TRBJ1-1
V gene: TRBV6-2/TRBV6-3
D gene: -
CDR3 DNA: TGTGCCAGCAGTTATGGGCCGGTAGGTACTGAAGCTTTCTTT
CDR3 protein: CASSYGPVGTEAFF

clone size: -
CDR3 length: 14
J gene: TRBJ1-1
V gene: TRBV5-4
D gene: TRBD1
CDR3 DNA: TGTGCCAGCACCAAGGACAGGGGAGGGACTGAAGCTTTCTTT
CDR3 protein: CASTKDRGGTEAFF

clone size: -
CDR3 length: 17
J gene: TRBJ1-1
V gene: TRBV19
D gene: TRBD1
CDR3 DNA: TGTGCCAGTTCCGGAGGGACAGGGGGCGGATGGAGCACTGAAGCTTTCTTT
CDR3 protein: CASSGGTGGGWSTEAFF

clone size: -
CDR3 length: 15
J gene: TRBJ2-1
V gene: TRBV7-2
D gene: -
CDR3 DNA: TGTGCCAGCAGCCCAGACTACCTCTCCTACAATGAGCAGTTCTTC
CDR3 protein: CASSPDYLSYNEQFF

clone size: -
CDR3 length: 17
J gene: TRBJ1-1
V gene: TRBV5-1
D gene: -
CDR3 DNA: TGCGCCAGCAGCTTGATGTCGGGGTCGGTCCGCCGCACTGAAGCTTTCTTT
CDR3 protein: CASSLMSGSVRRTEAFF

clone size: -
CDR3 length: 14
J gene: TRBJ1-2
V gene: TRBV7-9
D gene: -
CDR3 DNA: TGTGCCAGCAGCTTCACCGGGGTAAACTATGGCTACACCTTC
CDR3 protein: CASSFTGVNYGYTF

clone size: -
CDR3 length: 16
J gene: TRBJ1-5
V gene: TRBV6-5
D gene: -
CDR3 DNA: TGTGCCAGCAGTTCTGTCTTGCGGGGTGGCAATCAGCCCCAGCATTTT
CDR3 protein: CASSSVLRGGNQPQHF

clone size: -
CDR3 length: 15
J gene: TRBJ1-4
V gene: TRBV6-5
D gene: -
CDR3 DNA: TGTGCCAGCAGTTACTCGACAGGATCCGACGTAAAACTGTTTTTT
CDR3 protein: CASSYSTGSDVKLFF

clone size: -
CDR3 length: 17
J gene: TRBJ1-1
V gene: TRBV19
D gene: -
CDR3 DNA: TGTGCCAGTACCCCGGTCGGGGGTTTGGTAGGCGACACTGAAGCTTTCTTT
CDR3 protein: CASTPVGGLVGDTEAFF

clone size: -
CDR3 length: 14
J gene: TRBJ1-2
V gene: TRBV19
D gene: TRBD1
CDR3 DNA: TGTGCCAGTAGCCCGCTGGACAGGGACTATGGCTACACCTTC
CDR3 protein: CASSPLDRDYGYTF

clone size: -
CDR3 length: 14
J gene: TRBJ2-3
V gene: TRBV10-2
D gene: -
CDR3 DNA: TGCGCCAGTAGTAGCGGCCCTTTTGGAGATACGCAGTATTTT
CDR3 protein: CASSSGPFGDTQYF

clone size: once
CDR3 length: 12
J gene: TRBJ2-7
V gene: TRBV2
D gene: -
CDR3 DNA: TGTGCCAGCAGTGATGCCCTACCAGAGCAGTACTTC
CDR3 protein: CASSDALPEQYF

clone size: once
CDR3 length: 17
J gene: TRBJ1-4
V gene: TRBV15
D gene: -
CDR3 DNA: TGTGCCACCAGCAGAGATCATAACGCAGGATTACACGAAAAACTGTTTTTT
CDR3 protein: CATSRDHNAGLHEKLFF

clone size: -
CDR3 length: 16
J gene: TRBJ2-7
V gene: TRBV14
D gene: -
CDR3 DNA: TGTGCCAGCAGCCAAGATCGCTCTCTGGGGGCAGGCGAGCAGTACTTC
CDR3 protein: CASSQDRSLGAGEQYF

clone size: -
CDR3 length: 13
J gene: TRBJ1-2
V gene: TRBV6-1
D gene: TRBD1
CDR3 DNA: TGTGCCAGCAGTGAGGGACAGGAGCGCGGCTACACCTTC
CDR3 protein: CASSEGQERGYTF

clone size: many
CDR3 length: 14
J gene: TRBJ1-3
V gene: TRBV6-5
D gene: TRBD1
CDR3 DNA: TGTGCCAGCAGGACACAGGGGCTGGAAAACACCATATATTTT
CDR3 protein: CASRTQGLENTIYF

clone size: -
CDR3 length: 14
J gene: TRBJ1-2
V gene: TRBV28
D gene: -
CDR3 DNA: TGTGCCAGCAGTTTAGGGCTATCTAACTATGGCTACACCTTC
CDR3 protein: CASSLGLSNYGYTF

clone size: -
CDR3 length: 13
J gene: TRBJ1-1
V gene: TRBV12-3/TRBV12-4
D gene: -
CDR3 DNA: TGTGCCAGCACCCCGTACGGGGACACTGAAGCTTTCTTT
CDR3 protein: CASTPYGDTEAFF

clone size: once
CDR3 length: 15
J gene: TRBJ1-2
V gene: TRBV6-4
D gene: -
CDR3 DNA: TGTGCCAGCAGTGACCGAACTACAGGGAACTATGGCTACACCTTC
CDR3 protein: CASSDRTTGNYGYTF

clone size: -
CDR3 length: 16
J gene: TRBJ2-1
V gene: TRBV5-1
D gene: TRBD2
CDR3 DNA: TGCGCCAGCAGGGCCCCTAGCGGGGAGGTCTACAATGAGCAGTTCTTC
CDR3 protein: CASRAPSGEVYNEQFF

clone size: once
CDR3 length: 15
J gene: TRBJ1-4
V gene: TRBV5-6
D gene: -
CDR3 DNA: TGTGCCAGCAGCCTCGGACAGACAACTAATGAAAAACTGTTTTTT
CDR3 protein: CASSLGQTTNEKLFF

clone size: -
CDR3 length: 15
J gene: TRBJ1-1
V gene: TRBV9
D gene: TRBD1
CDR3 DNA: TGTGCCAGCAGCGTTGGAACAGGGGGGAACACTGAAGCTTTCTTT
CDR3 protein: CASSVGTGGNTEAFF

clone size: -
CDR3 length: 15
J gene: TRBJ2-6
V gene: TRBV5-4
D gene: -
CDR3 DNA: TGTGCCAGCAGCTTGGCCCGGGCTGGGGCCAACGTCCTGACTTTC
CDR3 protein: CASSLARAGANVLTF

clone size: -
CDR3 length: 13
J gene: TRBJ2-1
V gene: TRBV19
D gene: TRBD1
CDR3 DNA: TGTGCCAGTAGTGTGGGACAGGTAGGTGAGCAGTTCTTC
CDR3 protein: CASSVGQVGEQFF

clone size: -
CDR3 length: 14
J gene: TRBJ1-1
V gene: TRBV6-5
D gene: -
CDR3 DNA: TGTGCCGGCAGTTACTCTTTGGAAGCGGCTGAAGCTTTCTTT
CDR3 protein: CAGSYSLEAAEAFF

clone size: -
CDR3 length: 15
J gene: TRBJ2-7
V gene: TRBV28
D gene: TRBD1
CDR3 DNA: TGTGCCAGCAGTTCCCTGACAGGGTTCGGCTACGAGCAGTACTTC
CDR3 protein: CASSSLTGFGYEQYF